Listed here are 7 T cell receptor beta chains from one sample, sequenced in a study of T-cell memory formation after mild COVID-19. TCRdb called the 5' RACE reads again in MiXCR, with one record for every CDR3 protein. The top ten clones hold 7% to 9.5% of a sample with around 420,000 distinct CDR3 sequences, more than 20% of them seen once. Sequencing input: PBMCs or a T cell subset sorted from them (not recorded which). Source of these receptors: an adult woman who had mild COVID-19 (a few samples of this study predate the infection). Cell type and time point are not known.

There are a few counts of this clonotype. The chain uses TRBV5-1 and TRBJ2-3, with D maybe TRBD2 (6 bases). Trimming took 4 bases from V and 3 from J, leaving 12 bases between them. The CDR3 is 14 amino acids. From germline, CDR1 is SGHRS and CDR2 YFSETQ. CDR3 sequence reads: CASSRDFSTDTQYF. The CDR3 nucleotides read TGCGCCAGCAGCCGGGACTTTAGTACAGATACGCAGTATTTT. Complete variable domain (other parts from reference TRBV5-1 and TRBJ2-3): KAGVTQTPRYLIKTRGQQVTLSCSPISGHRSVSWYQQTPGQGLQFLFEYFSETQRNKGNFPGRFSGRQFSNSRSEMNVSTLELGDSALYLCASSRDFSTDTQYFGPGTRLTVL.

The chain links TRBV4-2 to TRBJ2-3, with 12 bases that match TRBD2. Losses at the gene ends were 0 bases for V and 3 bases for J; bases not matched to a gene: 4. The germline gives CDR1 LGHNA, CDR2 YNFKEQ. The CDR3 consists of 17 residues. CDR3 sequence (DNA): TGTGCCAGCAGCCAAGATAAAGGACTAGCGGGGACAGATACGCAGTATTTT. Protein product: CASSQDKGLAGTDTQYF.

V and J are TRBV12-3 or TRBV12-4 and TRBJ2-7; D may be TRBD2 (6 bases). V gave up 6 bases and J gave up 4 bases, with 16 bases separating them. This CDR3 region has 14 residues. The CDR3 region has the DNA TGTGCCAGCAGCAGCGCTCTAGCGTTGTACGAGCAGTACTTC. This sequence encodes CASSSALALYEQYF.

Only a few counts were recorded for this clonotype. This chain joins TRBV4-2 and TRBJ2-5; the D gene could be TRBD1 or TRBD2 (6 bases each). The CDR3 spans 18 residues. V was shortened by 3 bases and J by 0 bases, with 20 bases between the two germline ends. Germline loops: CDR1 LGHNA, CDR2 YNFKEQ. The CDR3 coding sequence is TGTGCCAGCAGCCACCCCGGAGGGGGAACAGGCTACCAAGAGACCCAGTACTTC. Protein: CASSHPGGGTGYQETQYF.

The CDR3 protein is CASSLPGSSGYGYTF. In nucleotides, the CDR3 is TGTGCCAGCAGCTTGCCTGGGTCAAGTGGCTATGGCTACACCTTC. The chain employs TRBV5-6 and TRBJ1-2; no clear D. Germline loops: CDR1 SGHDT, CDR2 YYEEEE. This CDR3 has 15 residues. V was shortened by 1 base and J by 4 bases, with 14 bases between the two germline ends.

The genes are TRBV12-3 or TRBV12-4 and TRBJ2-2, with D tentatively TRBD2 (6 bases). V was trimmed by 6 bases and J by 9 bases, leaving 14 bases between them. The CDR3 covers 13 residues. CDR3 amino acids: CASSPGVSRELFF. CDR3 nucleotides: TGTGCCAGCAGCCCGGGGGTGTCCCGGGAGCTGTTTTTT.

The table lists this clonotype with a few counts. The genes are TRBV12-3 or TRBV12-4 and TRBJ2-4; maybe TRBD2 (6 bases). Trimming left V 3 bases short and J 5 bases short, with 8 bases between. The CDR3 consists of 13 residues. The CDR3: CASSFSGENIQYF. CDR3 nucleotide sequence: TGTGCCAGCAGTTTTAGCGGAGAAAACATTCAGTACTTC.